The source of this TCR beta chain is a study of metastatic and nonmetastatic thyroid tumors. The overall study: From malignant and benign thyroid patients, repertoires in blood and in tumor or nodule tissue were compared. Findings of the study overall: The study reportedly found significantly higher TCR beta diversity in malignant thyroid tumors than benign nodules, in blood and tumor.

Per the original data handling: A classifier of distant metastasis in papillary thyroid cancer was built from CDR3 differences (across clinicopathological groups). With MiXCR, TCRdb reprocessed the PCR reads. These V and J calls rely on TCRdb rather than the paper's analysis. The data show 30,000 to 40,000 clones, with 20% to 25% seen just once and about 3% held by the top ten. Trimming removed 10 bases at V and 4 bases at J, with 14 bases between. The germline gives CDR1 MDHEN, CDR2 SYDVKM. This CDR3 region has 12 residues. This clone was detected only a few times. The antigen is undetermined. Patients were all untreated before their thyroid surgery.

The genes are TRBV28 and TRBJ2-7; no reliable D call. This receptor was taken from a male donor with papillary thyroid cancer or a benign thyroid nodule (not recorded which). Some clones in this sample may be carry-over from other donors' samples. Sequenced material: tumor tissue. CDR3 amino acids: CAIRVEDYEQYF. The CDR3 bases are TGTGCCATCAGAGTGGAAGATTACGAGCAGTACTTC.